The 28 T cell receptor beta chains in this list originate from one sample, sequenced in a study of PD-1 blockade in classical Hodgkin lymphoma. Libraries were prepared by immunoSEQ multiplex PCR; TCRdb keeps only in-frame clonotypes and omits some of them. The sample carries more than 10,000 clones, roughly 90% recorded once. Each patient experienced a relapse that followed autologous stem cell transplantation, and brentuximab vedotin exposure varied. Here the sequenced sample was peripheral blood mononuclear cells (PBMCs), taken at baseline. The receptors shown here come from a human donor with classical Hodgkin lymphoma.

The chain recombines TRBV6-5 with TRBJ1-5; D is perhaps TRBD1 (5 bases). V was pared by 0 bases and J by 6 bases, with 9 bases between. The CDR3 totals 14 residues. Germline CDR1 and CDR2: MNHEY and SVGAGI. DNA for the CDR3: TGTGCCAGCAGTTACTCGCAGGGTGGTCAGCCCCAGCATTTT. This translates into CASSYSQGGQPQHF.

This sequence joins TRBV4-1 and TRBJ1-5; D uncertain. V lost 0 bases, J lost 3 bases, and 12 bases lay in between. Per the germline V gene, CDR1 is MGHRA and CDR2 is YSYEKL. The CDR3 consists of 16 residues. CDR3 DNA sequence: TGCGCCAGCAGCCAAGATATCTCCATGTACAATCAGCCCCAGCATTTT. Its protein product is CASSQDISMYNQPQHF.

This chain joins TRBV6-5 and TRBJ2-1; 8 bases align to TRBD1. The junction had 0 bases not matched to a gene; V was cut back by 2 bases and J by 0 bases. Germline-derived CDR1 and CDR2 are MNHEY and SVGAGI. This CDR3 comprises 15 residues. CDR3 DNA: TGTGCCAGCAGTTACGGACAGGGCTCCTACAATGAGCAGTTCTTC. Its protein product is CASSYGQGSYNEQFF.

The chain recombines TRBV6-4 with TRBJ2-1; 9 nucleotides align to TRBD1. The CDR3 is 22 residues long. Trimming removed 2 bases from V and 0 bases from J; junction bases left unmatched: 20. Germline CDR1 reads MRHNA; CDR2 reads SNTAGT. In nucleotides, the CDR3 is TGTGCCAGCAGTGACGACGCCATTACCGGGACAGGGATTCTCAGCTCCTACAATGAGCAGTTCTTC. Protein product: CASSDDAITGTGILSSYNEQFF.

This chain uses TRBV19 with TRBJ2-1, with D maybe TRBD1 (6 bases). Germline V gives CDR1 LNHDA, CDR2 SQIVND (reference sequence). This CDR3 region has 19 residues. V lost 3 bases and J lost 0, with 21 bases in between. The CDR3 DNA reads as TGTGCCAGTAGTATCCCTCTCACAGGGCAGTTAGCCTCCTACAATGAGCAGTTCTTC. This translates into CASSIPLTGQLASYNEQFF.

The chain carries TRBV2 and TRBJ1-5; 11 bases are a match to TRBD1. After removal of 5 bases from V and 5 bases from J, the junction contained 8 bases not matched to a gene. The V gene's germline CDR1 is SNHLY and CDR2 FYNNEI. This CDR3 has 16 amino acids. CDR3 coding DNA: TGTGCCAGCAGTAAATTCCGGGACAGGGGGGATCAGCCCCAGCATTTT. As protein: CASSKFRDRGDQPQHF.

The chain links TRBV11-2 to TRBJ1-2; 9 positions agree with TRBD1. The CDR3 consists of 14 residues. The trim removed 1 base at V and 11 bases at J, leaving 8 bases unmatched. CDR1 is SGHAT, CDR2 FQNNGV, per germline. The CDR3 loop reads CASSLGTGERGYTF. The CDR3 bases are TGTGCCAGCAGCTTAGGGACAGGGGAGAGAGGATACACCTTC.

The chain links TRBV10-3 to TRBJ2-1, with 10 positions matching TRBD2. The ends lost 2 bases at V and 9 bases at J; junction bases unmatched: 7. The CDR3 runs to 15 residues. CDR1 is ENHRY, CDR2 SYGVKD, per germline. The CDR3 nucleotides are TGTGCCATCAGTGAGGCTAGCGGGAGTTTGGGTGAGCAGTTCTTC. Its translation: CAISEASGSLGEQFF.

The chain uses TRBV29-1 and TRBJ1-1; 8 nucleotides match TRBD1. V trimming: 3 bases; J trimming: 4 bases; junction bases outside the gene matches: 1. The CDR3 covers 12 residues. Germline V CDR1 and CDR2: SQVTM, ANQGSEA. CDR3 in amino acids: CSVDTGGTEAFF. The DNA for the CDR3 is TGCAGCGTTGATACAGGGGGCACTGAAGCTTTCTTT.

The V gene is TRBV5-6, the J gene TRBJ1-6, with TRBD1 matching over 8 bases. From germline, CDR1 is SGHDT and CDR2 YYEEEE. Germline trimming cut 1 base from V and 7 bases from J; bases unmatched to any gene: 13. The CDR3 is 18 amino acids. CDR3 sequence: CASSLLRGRTGPNSPLHF. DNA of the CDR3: TGTGCCAGCAGCTTGCTCCGGGGTCGGACAGGGCCAAATTCACCCCTCCACTTT.

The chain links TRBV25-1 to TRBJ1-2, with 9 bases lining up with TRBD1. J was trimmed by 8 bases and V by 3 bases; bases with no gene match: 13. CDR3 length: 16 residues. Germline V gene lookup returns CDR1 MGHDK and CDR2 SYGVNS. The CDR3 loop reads CASSEPGDRDLWGYTF. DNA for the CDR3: TGTGCCAGCAGTGAGCCAGGGGACAGGGACCTTTGGGGCTACACCTTC.

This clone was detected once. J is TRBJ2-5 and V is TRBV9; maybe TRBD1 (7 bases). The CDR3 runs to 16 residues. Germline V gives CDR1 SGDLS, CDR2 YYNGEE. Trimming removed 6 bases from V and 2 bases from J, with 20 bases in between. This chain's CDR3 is CASNALTGDLQETQYF. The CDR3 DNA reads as TGTGCCAGCAACGCCCTCACAGGGGACTTACAAGAGACCCAGTACTTC.

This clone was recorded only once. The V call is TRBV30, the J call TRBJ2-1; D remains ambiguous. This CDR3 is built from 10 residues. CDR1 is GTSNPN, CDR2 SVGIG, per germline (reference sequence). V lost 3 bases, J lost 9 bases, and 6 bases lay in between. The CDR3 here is CAWSRAEQFF. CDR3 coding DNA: TGTGCCTGGAGCCGGGCTGAGCAGTTCTTC. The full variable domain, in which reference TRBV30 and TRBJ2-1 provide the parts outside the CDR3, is SQTIHQWPATLVQPVGSPLSLECTVEGTSNPNLYWYRQAAGRGLQLLFYSVGIGQISSEVPQNLSASRPQDRQFILSSKKLLLSDSGFYLCAWSRAEQFFGPGTRLTVL.

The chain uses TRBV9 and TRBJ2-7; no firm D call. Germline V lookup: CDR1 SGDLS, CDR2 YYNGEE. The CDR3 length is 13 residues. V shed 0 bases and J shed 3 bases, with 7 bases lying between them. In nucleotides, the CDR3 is TGTGCCAGCAGCGTAGATCTGGACTACGAGCAGTACTTC. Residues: CASSVDLDYEQYF. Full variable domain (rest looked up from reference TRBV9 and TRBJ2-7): DSGVTQTPKHLITATGQRVTLRCSPRSGDLSVYWYQQSLDQGLQFLIQYYNGEERAKGNILERFSAQQFPDLHSELNLSSLELGDSALYFCASSVDLDYEQYFGPGTRLTVT.

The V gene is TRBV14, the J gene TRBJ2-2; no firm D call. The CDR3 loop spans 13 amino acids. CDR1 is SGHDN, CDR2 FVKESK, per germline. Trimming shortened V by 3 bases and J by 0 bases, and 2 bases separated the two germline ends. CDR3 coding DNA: TGTGCCAGCAGCCAGACGAACACCGGGGAGCTGTTTTTT. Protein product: CASSQTNTGELFF.

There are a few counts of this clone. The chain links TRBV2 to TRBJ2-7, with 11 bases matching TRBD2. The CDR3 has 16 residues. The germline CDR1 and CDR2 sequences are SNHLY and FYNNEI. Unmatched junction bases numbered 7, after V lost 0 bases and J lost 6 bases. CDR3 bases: TGTGCCAGCAGTGAAGCGGTACTAGCGGGAGCGTCCGAGCAGTACTTC. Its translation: CASSEAVLAGASEQYF. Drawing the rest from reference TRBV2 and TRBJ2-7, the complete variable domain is EPEVTQTPSHQVTQMGQEVILRCVPISNHLYFYWYRQILGQKVEFLVSFYNNEISEKSEIFDDQFSVERPDGSNFTLKIRSTKLEDSAMYFCASSEAVLAGASEQYFGPGTRLTVT.

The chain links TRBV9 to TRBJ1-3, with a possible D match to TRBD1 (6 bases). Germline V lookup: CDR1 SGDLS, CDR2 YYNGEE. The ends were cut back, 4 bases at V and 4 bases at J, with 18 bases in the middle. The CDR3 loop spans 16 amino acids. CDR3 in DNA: TGTGCCAGCAGCTCCCTCCTGGGGGCGGGAGGAAACACCATATATTTT. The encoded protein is CASSSLLGAGGNTIYF.

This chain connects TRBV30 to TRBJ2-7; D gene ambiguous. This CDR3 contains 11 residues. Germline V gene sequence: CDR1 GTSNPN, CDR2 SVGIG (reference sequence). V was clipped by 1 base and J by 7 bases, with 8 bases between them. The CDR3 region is CAWSGSREQYF. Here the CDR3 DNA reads TGTGCCTGGAGTGGGTCCCGGGAGCAGTACTTC. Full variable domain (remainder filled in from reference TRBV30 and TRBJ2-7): SQTIHQWPATLVQPVGSPLSLECTVEGTSNPNLYWYRQAAGRGLQLLFYSVGIGQISSEVPQNLSASRPQDRQFILSSKKLLLSDSGFYLCAWSGSREQYFGPGTRLTVT.

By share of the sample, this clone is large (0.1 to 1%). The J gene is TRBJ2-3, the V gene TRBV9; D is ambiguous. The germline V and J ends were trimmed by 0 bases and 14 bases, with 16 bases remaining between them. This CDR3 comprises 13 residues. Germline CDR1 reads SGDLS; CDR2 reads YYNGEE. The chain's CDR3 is CASSVDWSIPPYF. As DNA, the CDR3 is TGTGCCAGCAGCGTAGACTGGAGCATACCCCCGTATTTT.

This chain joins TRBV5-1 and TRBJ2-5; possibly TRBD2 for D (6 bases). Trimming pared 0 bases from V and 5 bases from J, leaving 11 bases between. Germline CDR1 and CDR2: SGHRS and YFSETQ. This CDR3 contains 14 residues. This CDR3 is CASSLGWRGETQYF. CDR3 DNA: TGCGCCAGCAGCTTGGGTTGGCGGGGCGAGACCCAGTACTTC.

The CDR3 DNA follows: TGTGCCAGCAGCTTAGATCCAGGGTCTGGAAACACCATATATTTT. Protein: CASSLDPGSGNTIYF. The chain employs TRBV7-6 and TRBJ1-3; a possible D gene is TRBD1 (5 bases). This CDR3 is 15 amino acids long. Looked up from germline, CDR1 is SGHVS and CDR2 is FNYEAQ. Trimming removed 1 base at V and 1 base at J, with 8 bases between.

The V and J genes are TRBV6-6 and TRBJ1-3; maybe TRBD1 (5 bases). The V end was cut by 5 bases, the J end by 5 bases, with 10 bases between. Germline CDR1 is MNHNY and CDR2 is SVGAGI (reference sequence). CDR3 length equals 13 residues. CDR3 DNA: TGTGCCAGCAGTGGGGGGGAGCGAAACACCATATATTTT. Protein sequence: CASSGGERNTIYF.

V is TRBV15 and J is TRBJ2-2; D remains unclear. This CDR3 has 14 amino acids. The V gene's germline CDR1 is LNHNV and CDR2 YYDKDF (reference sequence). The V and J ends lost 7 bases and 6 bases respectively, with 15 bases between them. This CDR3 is CATTNLSRPGELFF. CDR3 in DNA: TGTGCCACCACCAACCTAAGCAGGCCCGGGGAGCTGTTTTTT.

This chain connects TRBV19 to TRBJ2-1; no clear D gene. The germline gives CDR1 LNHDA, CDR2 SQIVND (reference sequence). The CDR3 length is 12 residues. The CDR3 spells CASEGSYNEQFF. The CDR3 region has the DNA TGTGCTTCAGAAGGGTCCTACAATGAGCAGTTCTTC.

The CDR3, as DNA: TGTGCCAGCTCACCACTAAGGGTAAATGAGCAGTTCTTC. This gives the protein CASSPLRVNEQFF. The chain combines TRBV18 with TRBJ2-1; D is ambiguous. This CDR3 is 13 amino acids long. Looked up from germline, CDR1 is KGHSH and CDR2 is LQKENI. The V end lost 1 base, the J end lost 7 bases, and 8 bases lay between the germline ends.

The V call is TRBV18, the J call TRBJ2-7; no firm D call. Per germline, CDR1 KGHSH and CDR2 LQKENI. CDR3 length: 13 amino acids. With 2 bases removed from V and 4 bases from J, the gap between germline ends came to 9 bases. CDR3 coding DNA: TGTGCCAGCTCACCAGGGTCGGGTTACGAGCAGTACTTC. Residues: CASSPGSGYEQYF.

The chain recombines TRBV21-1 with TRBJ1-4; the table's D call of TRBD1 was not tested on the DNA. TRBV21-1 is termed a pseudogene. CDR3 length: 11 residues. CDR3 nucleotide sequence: TGTGCCAGCAGCAGAGCAGACACTCCATTTTTT. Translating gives CASSRADTPFF.

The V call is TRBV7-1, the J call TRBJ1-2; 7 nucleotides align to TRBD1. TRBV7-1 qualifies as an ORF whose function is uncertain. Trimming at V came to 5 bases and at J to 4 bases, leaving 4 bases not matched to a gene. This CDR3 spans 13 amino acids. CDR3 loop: CASSRDSLYGYTF. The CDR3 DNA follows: TGTGCCAGCAGCCGGGACAGCCTCTATGGCTACACCTTC.